This T cell receptor beta chain was profiled in a study of beta chain features in type 1 diabetes. The CDR3 has 14 amino acids. J lost 4 bases, V lost 5 bases, and 7 bases had no gene match. CDR1 and CDR2 (germline): GTSNPN, SVGIG (reference sequence). Isolated RNA was reverse transcribed in full, so expressed TCRB transcripts were sequenced. The read count averaged about 3.57 million across naive, central memory and regulatory T cell samples. Sequencing was performed with immunoSEQ multiplex PCR; in TCRdb, only in-frame clones are kept and a portion is missing. The table shows over 120,000 clones, with more than 10% occurring only once. General study findings and limits: Naive, central memory and Treg TCRB repertoires appeared more alike in patients than in healthy donors. Significant though moderate, a shortening of TCRB CDR3s appeared in all four CD4+ subsets of Type 1 diabetes patients.

This clone is labeled as medium-sized (0.01 to 0.1%). Its target is not known. The sample contains more than one DNA sequence encoding this CDR3. What was sequenced was central memory CD4+ T cells from blood. The V call is TRBV30, the J call TRBJ1-4, with TRBD1 matching over 7 bases. This receptor was identified in a man aged 18 to 35 with type 1 diabetes. CDR3 DNA sequence: TGTGCCTGGCGACCCGGGACAGTTAATGAAAAACTGTTTTTT. Its translation is CAWRPGTVNEKLFF.